This T cell receptor (beta chain) comes out of a study of T cell responses to AZD1222 COVID-19 vaccine. Worth noting for this clone: What it binds is not known.

The study, taken as a whole, reports: It was only five to seven AZD1222 recipients who were seropositive at baseline. Spike-wide coverage was observed for vaccine-associated CD4 TCRs, with dominant responses at 160-218 and 743-854. The breadth and depth of Spike-specific TCRs increased once two AZD1222 doses had been given. Clonal diversity was possibly underestimated, and the donors were mostly white British, with more females.

Produced via immunoSEQ multiplex PCR; TCRdb's table is partial and in-frame only. The sample consists of under 95,000 clones, roughly 89% of them appearing once. The CDR3 spans 17 residues. CDR1 and CDR2 (germline): LGHDT, YNNKEL (reference sequence). Trimming left V 1 base short and J 4 bases short, with 19 bases between. The rearrangement links TRBV3-1 (or the pseudogene TRBV3-2) to TRBJ1-1; D gene uncertain. The clonotype was recovered from an adult in good health. The sequencing here drew on peripheral blood, taken on day 0 of AZD1222 vaccination. CDR3 in amino acids: CASSQGTVATGSTEAFF. CDR3 nucleotides: TGTGCCAGCAGCCAAGGTACAGTCGCTACGGGGAGCACTGAAGCTTTCTTT.